This paragraph covers one T cell receptor (beta chain) sequence. The antigen is undetermined. A much larger clone differs by one base, so this may be a read error. As the CDR3 is not closed by the conserved phenylalanine or tryptophan, this likely results from a read error. Molecular barcoded adaptors covering alpha/delta and beta/gamma chains were used on about 0.4 ug RNA. A single record per CDR3 protein comes from TCRdb applying MiXCR to the reads. The sample lists 94,000 or so distinct CDR3 sequences, 12% occurring once. From germline, CDR1 is MNHEY and CDR2 SMNVEV (reference sequence). Trimming took off 3 bases at V and 7 bases at J, with 13 bases between the two ends. The CDR3 loop spans 14 amino acids. The data were taken from a study of read filtering for tumor transcriptome and immune sequencing. Turning to the study itself: DNase treatment preceded whole-transcriptome library preparation. RNA-seq yielded only about 75 to 1,400 TCR reads, IR-seq about 3.5 to 10.27 million.

Study observations and caveats: The sorted CD138-negative fraction was a mixed bone marrow immune population, not purified T cells.

Sequenced: a population of CD138-negative cells sorted from bone marrow. The chain joins TRBV27 to TRBJ2-1, with D unclear. This TCR came from a donor aged 40 or over with multiple myeloma. CDR3 in DNA: TGTGCCAGCAGTTTTATTGAGGCGTCAAATGAGCAGTTCCTC. Translation gives CASSFIEASNEQFL.